The sequence of this T cell receptor (beta chain) was determined in a study of PD-L1 blockade in urothelial cancer. Study results and caveats: Durable-benefit patients showed greater tumor-associated blood clone expansion at 3 weeks.

Time point of the sample: pretreatment peripheral blood. The assay was immunoSEQ multiplex PCR, and TCRdb's table has in-frame clones only and misses some. The profile shows 95,000 or so clones, around 87% of them singletons. Germline-derived CDR1 and CDR2 are SGHDT and YYEEEE. Between the trimmed V and J ends, which lost 6 bases and 5 bases, there was a span of 17 bases. The CDR3 is 14 residues long. Turning to this clone: The antigen remains unidentified.

The source material was PBMCs, sampled around atezolizumab (anti-PD-L1) treatment. This chain joins TRBV5-6 and TRBJ1-2, with a tentative D call TRBD1 (5 bases). The TCR originated in a man between 60 and 75 years old with urothelial cancer. For the CDR3, the DNA is TGTGCCAGCAACCTCTACGGGGGATCGTATGGCTACACCTTC. This sequence encodes CASNLYGGSYGYTF. The full variable domain, its missing parts supplied by reference TRBV5-6 and TRBJ1-2, is DAGVTQSPTHLIKTRGQQVTLRCSPKSGHDTVSWYQQALGQGPQFIFQYYEEEERQRGNFPDRFSGHQFPNYSSELNVNALLLGDSALYLCASNLYGGSYGYTFGSGTRLTVV.